A selection of T cell receptor beta chains follows, all from one sample in a study of molecular identifiers for immune sequencing clone quantification. TCRdb reprocessed the PCR reads with MiXCR, giving one entry per CDR3 protein. The sample has a few hundred thousand distinct CDR3 sequences, roughly 26% seen once. Input material: naive CD8+ T cells from blood, with Jurkat cell RNA spiked in. These receptors were collected from a human donor in good health. Some libraries in this study had Jurkat cell RNA spiked in. The CDR3 runs from the conserved cysteine through the conserved F or W.

CDR3aa: CASSLGTGTNTEAFF
v_gene: TRBV7-9
j_gene: TRBJ1-1
len: 15

CDR3aa: CSARLRITGELFF
v_gene: TRBV20-1
j_gene: TRBJ2-2
len: 13

CDR3aa: CASSFGTSIEQYF
v_gene: TRBV5-1
j_gene: TRBJ2-7
len: 13

CDR3aa: CSAPKGGGNTEAFF
v_gene: TRBV29-1
j_gene: TRBJ1-1
len: 14

CDR3aa: CASSFVAGDHYGYTF
v_gene: TRBV27
j_gene: TRBJ1-2
len: 15

CDR3aa: CASSHTGLSEQYF
v_gene: TRBV6-2/TRBV6-3
j_gene: TRBJ2-7
len: 13

CDR3aa: CASSLEGTRDTQYF
v_gene: TRBV12-3/TRBV12-4
j_gene: TRBJ2-3
len: 14

CDR3aa: CASSLPGLVTDTQYF
v_gene: TRBV12-3/TRBV12-4
j_gene: TRBJ2-3
len: 15

CDR3aa: CSVDASPFPGYTF
v_gene: TRBV29-1
j_gene: TRBJ1-2
len: 13

CDR3aa: CASSYSTGEGKNIQYF
v_gene: TRBV6-2/TRBV6-3
j_gene: TRBJ2-4
len: 16

CDR3aa: CATRPRVNSYNEQFF
v_gene: TRBV24-1
j_gene: TRBJ2-1
len: 15

CDR3aa: CASRSTGATNEKLFF
v_gene: TRBV12-3/TRBV12-4
j_gene: TRBJ1-4
len: 15

CDR3aa: CASSHIAGEGETQYF
v_gene: TRBV6-6
j_gene: TRBJ2-5
len: 15

CDR3aa: CASSSSWQEAFF
v_gene: TRBV5-6
j_gene: TRBJ1-1
len: 12

CDR3aa: CALESYTF
v_gene: TRBV30
j_gene: TRBJ1-2
len: 8

CDR3aa: CASSDIGQETQYF
v_gene: TRBV2
j_gene: TRBJ2-5
len: 13

CDR3aa: CATASSPSNTEAFF
v_gene: TRBV12-5
j_gene: TRBJ1-1
len: 14

CDR3aa: CSVGENTIYF
v_gene: TRBV29-1
j_gene: TRBJ1-3
len: 10

CDR3aa: CASSLQGFGQPQHF
v_gene: TRBV11-2
j_gene: TRBJ1-5
len: 14

CDR3aa: CSARDFGLGRTTDTQYF
v_gene: TRBV20-1
j_gene: TRBJ2-3
len: 17

CDR3aa: CASSQDRAETGVETQYF
v_gene: TRBV4-3
j_gene: TRBJ2-5
len: 17

CDR3aa: CASSYAPNTEAFF
v_gene: TRBV6-2/TRBV6-3
j_gene: TRBJ1-1
len: 13

CDR3aa: CASSIGGGGWNEQFF
v_gene: TRBV19
j_gene: TRBJ2-1
len: 15

CDR3aa: CASSPGTGTPQYF
v_gene: TRBV5-5
j_gene: TRBJ2-7
len: 13

CDR3aa: CASSPPGRTSFEQYF
v_gene: TRBV7-2
j_gene: TRBJ2-7
len: 15

CDR3aa: CAWTLTGGTEAFF
v_gene: TRBV30
j_gene: TRBJ1-1
len: 13

CDR3aa: CAWSWSVHQLQHF
v_gene: TRBV30
j_gene: TRBJ1-5
len: 13

CDR3aa: CASSLAAGSVGNQPQHF
v_gene: TRBV7-8
j_gene: TRBJ1-5
len: 17

CDR3aa: CAWSVRIGSSGNTIYF
v_gene: TRBV30
j_gene: TRBJ1-3
len: 16

CDR3aa: CASAPGTGNMDEQFF
v_gene: TRBV19
j_gene: TRBJ2-1
len: 15

CDR3aa: CSVVVGQAMLLRYF
v_gene: TRBV29-1
j_gene: TRBJ2-3
len: 14

CDR3aa: CSALTDGDSPLHF
v_gene: TRBV29-1
j_gene: TRBJ1-6
len: 13

CDR3aa: CATSRDRGTGRGYTF
v_gene: TRBV15
j_gene: TRBJ1-2
len: 15

CDR3aa: CSASGGAFRGQPQHF
v_gene: TRBV20-1
j_gene: TRBJ1-5
len: 15

CDR3aa: CAWSQGPIAFF
v_gene: TRBV30
j_gene: TRBJ1-1
len: 11

CDR3aa: CASSQAGGHTEAFF
v_gene: TRBV14
j_gene: TRBJ1-1
len: 14

CDR3aa: CATSAGAGEQYF
v_gene: TRBV19
j_gene: TRBJ2-7
len: 12

CDR3aa: CASSLGLDPRPPSTDTQYF
v_gene: TRBV7-2
j_gene: TRBJ2-3
len: 19

CDR3aa: CASSPRGSPSRTGELFF
v_gene: TRBV27
j_gene: TRBJ2-2
len: 17

CDR3aa: CASSLGGKGPDEKLFF
v_gene: TRBV7-9
j_gene: TRBJ1-4
len: 16

CDR3aa: CASSQDDGGALETQYF
v_gene: TRBV3-1
j_gene: TRBJ2-5
len: 16

CDR3aa: CASSLAPWTNRDEQFF
v_gene: TRBV12-3/TRBV12-4
j_gene: TRBJ2-1
len: 16

CDR3aa: CASSHPGDSSYGYTF
v_gene: TRBV18
j_gene: TRBJ1-2
len: 15

CDR3aa: CASSLRASGQETQYF
v_gene: TRBV11-3
j_gene: TRBJ2-5
len: 15

CDR3aa: CASTVYDNTDTQYF
v_gene: TRBV28
j_gene: TRBJ2-3
len: 14

CDR3aa: CASSLDRGAYEQYF
v_gene: TRBV7-2
j_gene: TRBJ2-7
len: 14

CDR3aa: CASSGTGNTGELFF
v_gene: TRBV18
j_gene: TRBJ2-2
len: 14

CDR3aa: CASSIYPSGAAFF
v_gene: TRBV9
j_gene: TRBJ1-1
len: 13

CDR3aa: CASSHLAGGSSYEQYF
v_gene: TRBV4-1
j_gene: TRBJ2-7
len: 16

CDR3aa: CASSPELLSEQYF
v_gene: TRBV7-9
j_gene: TRBJ2-7
len: 13

CDR3aa: CALTGVAGELFF
v_gene: TRBV30
j_gene: TRBJ2-2
len: 12

CDR3aa: CATSDFQDTQYF
v_gene: TRBV24-1
j_gene: TRBJ2-3
len: 12

CDR3aa: CASSPGIGTNTGELFF
v_gene: TRBV6-5
j_gene: TRBJ2-2
len: 16

CDR3aa: CASSYRVLDTEAFF
v_gene: TRBV6-5
j_gene: TRBJ1-1
len: 14

CDR3aa: CASRSGGPDTQYF
v_gene: TRBV5-4
j_gene: TRBJ2-3
len: 13

CDR3aa: CASRGQGIVNTEAFF
v_gene: TRBV27
j_gene: TRBJ1-1
len: 15

CDR3aa: CASSVFGTAGPEQYF
v_gene: TRBV9
j_gene: TRBJ2-7
len: 15

CDR3aa: CASSLVTMTYEQYF
v_gene: TRBV28
j_gene: TRBJ2-7
len: 14

CDR3aa: CASSLGNSGSAFDEQYF
v_gene: TRBV28
j_gene: TRBJ2-7
len: 17

CDR3aa: CASSSNPTGQETQYF
v_gene: TRBV13
j_gene: TRBJ2-5
len: 15